What follows is one T cell receptor beta chain and its context. The sample originates from a study of shared clonotypes between healthy human individuals. Germline V gene lookup returns CDR1 ENHRY and CDR2 SYGVKD. The CDR3 is made up of 14 amino acids. The V end was cut by 3 bases, the J end by 4 bases, with 12 bases between. Sequencing was performed with immunoSEQ multiplex PCR; in TCRdb, only in-frame clones are kept and a portion is missing. This table holds roughly 1.5 million clones, under 99% found once. Material: naive CD4+ T cells sorted from blood. Subset: CD45RA+ positively selected. The chain uses TRBV10-3 and TRBJ1-2; weak D call: TRBD1 (6 bases). The sequence came from a man in his thirties or forties in good health. CDR3 amino acids: CAISDTGQSYGYTF. The CDR3 DNA reads TGTGCCATCAGTGACACTGGACAGAGCTATGGCTACACCTTC.